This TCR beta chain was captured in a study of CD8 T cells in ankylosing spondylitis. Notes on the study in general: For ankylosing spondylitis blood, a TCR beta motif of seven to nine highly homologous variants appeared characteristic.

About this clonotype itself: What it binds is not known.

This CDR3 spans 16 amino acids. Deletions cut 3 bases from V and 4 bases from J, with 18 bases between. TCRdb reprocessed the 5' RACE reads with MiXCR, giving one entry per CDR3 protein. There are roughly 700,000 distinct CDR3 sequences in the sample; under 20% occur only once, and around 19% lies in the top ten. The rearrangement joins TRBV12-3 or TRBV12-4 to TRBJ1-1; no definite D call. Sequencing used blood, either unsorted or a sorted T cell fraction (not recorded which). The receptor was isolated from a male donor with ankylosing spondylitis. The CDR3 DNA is TGTGCCAGCAGTTTCTGGCCAGAGCACTTAGTCACTGAAGCTTTCTTT. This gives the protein CASSFWPEHLVTEAFF.